These 27 T cell receptor beta chains came from one sample sequenced in a study of OX40 agonist ivuxolimab in advanced cancers. Sequencing used immunoSEQ multiplex PCR; TCRdb keeps in-frame clones, though not all of them. The profile shows under 80,000 clones, around nine tenths of them singletons. Material: CD4+ or CD8+ T cells sorted from blood, obtained in a trial of the OX40 agonist ivuxolimab. These receptors were collected from an adult with an advanced solid tumor such as melanoma, head and neck, liver or kidney cancer.

The chain links TRBV5-1 to TRBJ1-2; D remains ambiguous. The V gene lost 3 bases and the J gene lost 4 bases, with 13 bases spanning the gap. The CDR3 extends over 14 amino acids. CDR1 is SGHRS, CDR2 YFSETQ, per germline. Here the CDR3 DNA reads TGCGCCAGCAGCTCGTCCGGAGAGGGCTATGGCTACACCTTC. As protein: CASSSSGEGYGYTF.

This clone has only a few counts. V gene TRBV7-9 combines with J gene TRBJ1-5, with D perhaps matching TRBD1 (5 bases). This CDR3 has 16 amino acids. From germline, CDR1 is SEHNR and CDR2 FQNEAQ (reference sequence). V lost 0 bases and J lost 0, with 9 bases in between. The CDR3 is CASSLATATSNQPQHF. The DNA for the CDR3 is TGTGCCAGCAGCTTAGCGACAGCTACTAGCAATCAGCCCCAGCATTTT.

This sequence joins TRBV5-1 and TRBJ1-3; TRBD1 matches 8 bases. This CDR3 comprises 15 residues. CDR1 SGHRS and CDR2 YFSETQ come from the germline V gene. With V trimmed by 4 bases and J by 2 bases, 5 bases remained unmatched. The CDR3 bases are TGCGCCAGCAGCCCCGGACAGGGCCCTGGAAACACCATATATTTT. Amino acids: CASSPGQGPGNTIYF.

This clone has a single count. This rearrangement joins TRBV9 to TRBJ2-3; 10 nucleotides line up with TRBD2. The J segment lost 0 bases and the V segment lost 4 bases, leaving 14 bases of the junction unmatched. The CDR3 consists of 19 residues. Per the germline V gene, CDR1 is SGDLS and CDR2 is YYNGEE. The CDR3 sequence is CASSLTIAGGVSSTDTQYF. The CDR3 nucleotides read TGTGCCAGCAGCCTAACAATAGCGGGAGGAGTCTCAAGCACAGATACGCAGTATTTT.

The CDR3 protein is CASSAAYNSPLHF. CDR3 nucleotide sequence: TGCGCCAGCAGCGCCGCCTATAATTCACCCCTCCACTTT. This rearrangement joins TRBV10-1 to TRBJ1-6; D not certain. Germline assignment: CDR1 WNHNN and CDR2 SYGVQD (reference sequence). This CDR3 has 13 amino acids. V was trimmed by 6 bases and J by 2 bases, leaving 5 bases between them.

This chain links TRBV28 with TRBJ1-2; the match to TRBD1 covers 8 bases. After removal of 8 bases from V and 8 bases from J, the junction contained 10 bases not matched to a gene. The CDR3 has 13 residues. The V gene's germline CDR1 is MDHEN and CDR2 SYDVKM. The CDR3 spells CASVPQGEKGYTF. CDR3 DNA: TGTGCCAGCGTACCACAGGGGGAAAAAGGCTACACCTTC.

The V gene is TRBV6-5, the J gene TRBJ2-6; D is ambiguous. Germline lookup yields CDR1 MNHEY and CDR2 SVGAGI. The CDR3 is made up of 15 amino acids. V dropped 6 bases and J dropped 2 bases, with 11 bases sitting between them. In DNA form, the CDR3 reads TGTGCCAGCAGCCCGCTCGTCGCTGGGGCCAACGTCCTGACTTTC. Protein product: CASSPLVAGANVLTF.

The rearrangement links TRBV27 to TRBJ1-1, with 8 bases aligning to TRBD1. With 5 bases clipped from V and 6 bases from J, the junction kept 8 bases outside the gene matches. CDR3 length: 14 amino acids. CDR1 is MNHEY, CDR2 SMNVEV, per germline (reference sequence). The CDR3 region has the DNA TGTGCCAGCAGTCCAAGGACAGGGAGGGCTGAAGCTTTCTTT. The encoded protein is CASSPRTGRAEAFF.

The table lists this clone with a few counts. CDR3 protein: CASSIAGLGQPQHF. CDR3 nucleotides: TGTGCCAGTAGTATAGCGGGTTTGGGCCAGCCCCAGCATTTT. The chain uses TRBV19 and TRBJ1-5; D is unclear. This CDR3 is 14 amino acids long. Germline V gene lookup returns CDR1 LNHDA and CDR2 SQIVND (reference sequence). Between the trimmed V and J ends, which lost 1 base and 7 bases, there was a span of 11 bases.

CDR3 protein: CASSLETATAFF. The CDR3 DNA follows: TGTGCCAGCAGCTTAGAGACAGCTACGGCTTTCTTT. This sequence joins TRBV7-9 and TRBJ1-1; TRBD1 might be the D (5 bases). V dropped 1 base and J dropped 11 bases, with 11 bases sitting between them. From germline, CDR1 is SEHNR and CDR2 FQNEAQ (reference sequence). This CDR3 is built from 12 residues.

The chain joins TRBV14 to TRBJ2-7; tentatively, D is TRBD1 or TRBD2 (5 bases each). Per the germline V gene, CDR1 is SGHDN and CDR2 is FVKESK. CDR3 length equals 14 residues. Trimming removed 1 base at V and 4 bases at J, with 11 bases between. Here the CDR3 reads CASSQGRDGYEQYF. CDR3 in DNA: TGTGCCAGCAGCCAAGGACGGGACGGATACGAGCAGTACTTC. Using reference TRBV14 and TRBJ2-7 for the parts outside the CDR3, the full variable domain is EAGVTQFPSHSVIEKGQTVTLRCDPISGHDNLYWYRRVMGKEIKFLLHFVKESKQDESGMPNNRFLAERTGGTYSTLKVQPAELEDSGVYFCASSQGRDGYEQYFGPGTRLTVT.

A single count supports this clone. The rearrangement uses TRBV9 and TRBJ2-5; 9 positions agree with TRBD1. This CDR3 has 15 residues. V lost 2 bases, J lost 7 bases, and 9 bases stayed unmatched. Germline loops: CDR1 SGDLS, CDR2 YYNGEE. The CDR3: CASSVGGTGSGTQYF. The CDR3 DNA is TGTGCCAGCAGCGTGGGCGGGACAGGGTCGGGGACCCAGTACTTC.

This clone was picked up a small number of times. The V gene is TRBV30, the J gene TRBJ1-3, with TRBD1 matching over 9 bases. Germline CDR1 is GTSNPN and CDR2 is SVGIG (reference sequence). The CDR3 covers 15 residues. V lost 8 bases and J lost 2; bases outside the gene matches: 10. CDR3 amino acids: CAGKGTGNAGNTIYF. For the CDR3, the DNA is TGTGCCGGTAAGGGGACAGGGAACGCTGGAAACACCATATATTTT.

This chain uses TRBV7-2 with TRBJ2-3; D not certain. This CDR3 is built from 14 residues. V was shortened by 2 bases and J by 6 bases, with 12 bases between the two germline ends. The germline gives CDR1 SGHTA, CDR2 FQGNSA. The CDR3 protein is CASSLSKSLDTQYF. The CDR3 DNA reads TGTGCCAGCAGCTTATCTAAGAGTTTGGATACGCAGTATTTT.

Written as DNA, the CDR3 is TGTGCCAGCAGCTTCCGGGGGGCCAGCACAGATACGCAGTATTTT. It translates to CASSFRGASTDTQYF. The chain uses TRBV7-9 and TRBJ2-3, with D tentatively TRBD2 (7 bases). The V gene lost 3 bases and the J gene lost 0 bases, with 10 bases spanning the gap. Germline CDR1 and CDR2: SEHNR and FQNEAQ (reference sequence). The CDR3 consists of 15 residues.

The chain combines TRBV5-1 with TRBJ2-6; the D is unclear. Trimming removed 0 bases from V and 2 bases from J, with 6 bases in between. The CDR3 extends over 15 amino acids. In germline, CDR1 is SGHRS, CDR2 YFSETQ. The CDR3 bases are TGCGCCAGCAGCTTGGAAGGGACTGGGGCCAACGTCCTGACTTTC. It translates to CASSLEGTGANVLTF.

The rearrangement links TRBV5-6 to TRBJ1-5, with D possibly being TRBD1 (5 bases). V dropped 3 bases and J dropped 3 bases, with 16 bases sitting between them. The CDR3 runs 16 residues. Germline lookup yields CDR1 SGHDT and CDR2 YYEEEE. DNA of the CDR3: TGTGCCAGCAGCTACTACCGCAGGGCACCCAATCAGCCCCAGCATTTT. Protein product: CASSYYRRAPNQPQHF. Combining the CDR3 with reference TRBV5-6 and TRBJ1-5 gives the whole variable domain DAGVTQSPTHLIKTRGQQVTLRCSPKSGHDTVSWYQQALGQGPQFIFQYYEEEERQRGNFPDRFSGHQFPNYSSELNVNALLLGDSALYLCASSYYRRAPNQPQHFGDGTRLSIL.

This chain joins TRBV27 and TRBJ2-1; TRBD2 agrees at 7 bases. The CDR3 is 12 amino acids. Per germline, CDR1 MNHEY and CDR2 SMNVEV (reference sequence). Trimming at V came to 2 bases and at J to 15 bases, leaving 7 bases not matched to a gene. This CDR3 is CASSLDGGRWFF. The CDR3 coding sequence is TGTGCCAGCAGTTTAGATGGCGGGAGATGGTTCTTC.

V gene TRBV10-3 combines with J gene TRBJ2-2; D tentatively fits TRBD1 or TRBD2 (5 bases each). The germline CDR1 and CDR2 sequences are ENHRY and SYGVKD. Trimming stripped 0 bases from V and 2 bases from J, with 13 bases between. CDR3 length: 17 residues. The CDR3 sequence is CAISESLGVGNTGELFF. The CDR3 DNA reads as TGTGCCATCAGTGAGTCGCTGGGGGTGGGAAACACCGGGGAGCTGTTTTTT.

V is TRBV6-4 and J is TRBJ2-3; weak D call: TRBD2 (5 bases). The CDR3 is made up of 13 amino acids. Germline loops: CDR1 MRHNA, CDR2 SNTAGT. V lost 0 bases and J lost 8, with 9 bases in between. In nucleotides, the CDR3 is TGTGCCAGCAGTGACTCCCGAGGACTTACGCAGTATTTT. This codes for CASSDSRGLTQYF.

The V and J genes are TRBV7-8 and TRBJ1-5; 11 bases are a match to TRBD1. The germline V gene has CDR1 SGHVS and CDR2 FQNEAQ. Trimming took 5 bases from V and 4 from J; bases not matched to a gene: 7. There are 16 residues in the CDR3. The CDR3 DNA is TGTGCCAGCAGCCGACCGGACAGGGGGCTTAATCAGCCCCAGCATTTT. Residues: CASSRPDRGLNQPQHF. Based on the CDR3 plus reference TRBV7-8 and TRBJ1-5, the full variable domain is GAGVSQSPRYKVAKRGQDVALRCDPISGHVSLFWYQQALGQGPEFLTYFQNEAQLDKSGLPSDRFFAERPEGSVSTLKIQRTQQEDSAVYLCASSRPDRGLNQPQHFGDGTRLSIL.

This rearrangement joins TRBV28 to TRBJ1-1; D not resolved. CDR3 length equals 12 residues. Germline assignment: CDR1 MDHEN and CDR2 SYDVKM. Trimming shortened V by 7 bases and J by 5 bases, and 11 bases separated the two germline ends. CDR3 residues: CASNGWATEAFF. The CDR3 coding sequence is TGTGCCAGCAACGGCTGGGCTACTGAAGCTTTCTTT.

The V and J genes are TRBV4-2 and TRBJ2-5, with TRBD2 identical over 9 bases. Germline assignment: CDR1 LGHNA and CDR2 YNFKEQ. The CDR3 totals 15 residues. With V trimmed by 1 base and J by 5 bases, 5 bases remained unmatched. The CDR3 protein is CASSQAAGGPETQYF. CDR3 DNA: TGTGCCAGCAGCCAAGCGGCGGGGGGGCCTGAGACCCAGTACTTC.

This sequence joins TRBV5-6 and TRBJ1-4; 9 nucleotides line up with TRBD1. V gave up 3 bases and J gave up 7 bases; unmatched junction bases: 7. The CDR3 is 15 amino acids. Germline V CDR1 and CDR2: SGHDT, YYEEEE. The CDR3 region is CASSSPGQGGEKLFF. As DNA, the CDR3 is TGTGCCAGCAGCTCGCCGGGACAGGGAGGTGAAAAACTGTTTTTT.

The rearrangement links TRBV7-9 to TRBJ1-1; the D is unclear. Germline loops: CDR1 SEHNR, CDR2 FQNEAQ (reference sequence). The length of the CDR3 is 14 residues. V was shortened by 4 bases and J by 1 base, with 10 bases between the two germline ends. Here the CDR3 reads CASSSAVGNTEAFF. CDR3 sequence (DNA): TGTGCCAGCAGCTCAGCAGTTGGGAACACTGAAGCTTTCTTT. Based on the CDR3 plus reference TRBV7-9 and TRBJ1-1, the full variable domain is DTGVSQNPRHKITKRGQNVTFRCDPISEHNRLYWYRQTLGQGPEFLTYFQNEAQLEKSRLLSDRFSAERPKGSFSTLEIQRTEQGDSAMYLCASSSAVGNTEAFFGQGTRLTVV.

CDR3 nucleotide sequence: TGTGCCAGCAGTTTAGGAGGACAGGGGTCCTATAATTCACCCCTCCACTTT. It specifies CASSLGGQGSYNSPLHF. The rearrangement joins TRBV28 to TRBJ1-6; 9 bases are shared with TRBD1. The germline CDR1 and CDR2 sequences are MDHEN and SYDVKM. This CDR3 is built from 17 residues. V shed 2 bases, J shed 1 base, and the junction held 3 bases outside the gene matches.

The V call is TRBV1, the J call TRBJ2-3; the table's D gene call, TRBD2, was not cross checked with the DNA. TRBV1 is described as a pseudogene. CDR3 length: 17 amino acids. The CDR3 nucleotides read TGCACCAGCAGCCAAGAGGGTCACGGCGGCGGTCTTGATACGCAGTATTTT. This gives the protein CTSSQEGHGGGLDTQYF.